This TCR beta chain was obtained from a study of cytomegalovirus exposure and HLA in healthy donors. Study-wide points: There were some public TCRs occurring in many donors, but most TCR sequences were rare.

The PCR contained 60 Vbeta and 13 Jbeta primers. The protocol was immunoSEQ multiplex PCR, while the TCRdb copy is restricted to in-frame clones and leaves out a portion. This sample has 150,000 to 200,000 clones; about three quarters occur once, and the top ten carry 2.5% to 4%. Deletions cut 3 bases from V and 0 bases from J, with 10 bases between. CDR1 is MNHNS and CDR2 is SASEGT in the germline V gene. The length of the CDR3 is 15 residues. Worth noting for this clone: Its antigen is not identified.

The donors were healthy bone marrow donors. Sequencing was done on a sample of PBMCs. The source is a female donor in good health and CMV-seronegative. The chain carries TRBV6-1 and TRBJ2-3; D remains unclear. The CDR3 is CASSEGYASTDTQYF. The CDR3 nucleotides are TGTGCCAGCAGTGAGGGCTACGCTAGCACAGATACGCAGTATTTT.